This T cell receptor beta chain derives from a study of T cell clones after liver transplantation (dated by TCRdb to the late 2010s). In terms of the full investigation: The samples were obtained from ITN030ST, a randomized trial that attempted immunosuppression withdrawal within 2 years after liver transplantation. Donor-reactive T cell clones were identified by TCRbeta sequencing following a pre-transplant mixed lymphocyte reaction and were subsequently tracked in post-transplant blood. Third party-reactive TCRbeta sequences from pre-transplant MLRs were also identified as an antigen-independent comparator for donor-reactive sequences. Of the eight recipients, a few were HCV-positive, while the remaining recipients had been transplanted for non-autoimmune, non-viral indications. Subjects received no induction therapy and standard immunosuppression until randomization at 12-24 months post-transplant. Tolerance meant complete immunosuppression withdrawal for at least one year without liver enzymes rising beyond twice the upper limit of normal. Blood samples were taken pre-transplant, pre-randomization before withdrawal, and post-randomization after full withdrawal or failed withdrawal. The study cohort included 8 liver transplant recipients, of whom 3 were classified as tolerant and 5 as non-tolerant. General study outcomes and caveats: When repertoire turnover was accounted for, significantly reduced detection of donor-reactive sequences was found in 7 of 8 subjects for CD4 and in 8 of 8 subjects for CD8. In a couple of subjects, low numbers of available donor cells limited the measurable donor-reactive repertoire. Because no allograft tissue specimens were available, donor-reactive T cells may have migrated into the graft instead of being deleted. Donor-reactive sequences decreased more than third party-reactive sequences, which suggests partial antigen-specific deletion that was not related to withdrawal success. A significant post-transplant decrease in circulating donor-reactive CD4 TCRbeta sequences was observed in 5 of 8 subjects, irrespective of tolerance or HCV status. Because of small, heterogeneous patient numbers and non-standardized post-transplant time points, the conclusions were only preliminary.

V gives up 7 bases and J gives up 8 bases, and the segment between their germline ends measures 14 bases. The CDR3 starts with the cysteine, ends with the phenylalanine, and has 13 residues. The DNA shown is the 39-base CDR3, in frame from base 1. In the germline V gene, CDR1 corresponds to SNHLY and CDR2 to FYNNEI. High-throughput TCRbeta CDR3 sequencing of frozen genomic DNA was performed by immunoSEQ, with PCR amplification, mapping, bias correction and internal controls included. As for how the authors treated the data: Only productive rearrangements were retained, with each unique TCRbeta sequence defined by its CDR3 nucleotide sequence together with its V and J gene. For classification of a sequence as donor-reactive, at least 5-fold expansion in CFSE-low cells relative to unstimulated pre-transplant cells and a frequency of at least 0.01% were required. Per-subject minimum frequency thresholds, based on the lowest-template unstimulated sample, ensured at least 90% detection power. Jensen-Shannon divergence between the top 1000 TCRbeta sequences post- versus pre-transplant served as the measure of repertoire turnover. Two-sided Fisher's exact tests were used to test for changes in the detection of donor-reactive sequences. Imported from immuneACCESS, the table was reduced by TCRdb to in-frame sequences with V and J called. These copies leave out some clones; in studies compared against another copy, an unresolved V gene accounts for under half, and the cause of the remainder is not known. V, J and clone size reflect that table, while D and trimming were determined from the DNA. Present in this sample are some 20,000 clones, about 90% of which were seen just once. Approximately 13% of the sample is taken by the ten largest.

This sample's time point label indicates: pre-transplant. Unstimulated PBMCs, after thawing, were stained for CD3, CD4 and CD8 and then FACS-sorted into CD3+CD4+ and CD3+CD8+ populations. Randomization to immunosuppression withdrawal applied to every one of the 8 studied subjects. Genomic DNA was isolated with the Qiagen DNeasy Blood and Tissue Kit. Notes on this clone: This receptor's antigen is unknown. No much larger clonotype is one base removed from it; base qualities were not supplied.

The sequence came from a human donor who received a liver transplant. The sequences come from CD8+ T cells from blood, collected before liver transplant. Recombination joined TRBV2 with TRBJ2-2; TRBD1 is a possible D gene, resting on 5 matching bases. The nucleotides read TGTGCCAGCACGGAGTGGGGCCCGGGGGAGCTGTTTTTT. It translates as CASTEWGPGELFF.